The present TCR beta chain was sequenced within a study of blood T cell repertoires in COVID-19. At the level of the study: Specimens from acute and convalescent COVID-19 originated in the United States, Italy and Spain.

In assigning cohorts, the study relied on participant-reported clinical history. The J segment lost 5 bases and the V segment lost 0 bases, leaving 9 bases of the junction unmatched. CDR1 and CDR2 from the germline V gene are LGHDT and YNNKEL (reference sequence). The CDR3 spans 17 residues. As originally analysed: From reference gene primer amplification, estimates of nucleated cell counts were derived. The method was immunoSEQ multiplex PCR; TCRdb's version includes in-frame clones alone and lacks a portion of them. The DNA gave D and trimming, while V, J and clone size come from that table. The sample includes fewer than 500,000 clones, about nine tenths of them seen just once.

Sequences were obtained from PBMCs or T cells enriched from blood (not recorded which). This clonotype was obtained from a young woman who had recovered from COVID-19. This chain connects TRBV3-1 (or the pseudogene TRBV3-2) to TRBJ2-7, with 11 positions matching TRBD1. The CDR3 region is CASSQDPGQGAFDEQYF. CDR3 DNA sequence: TGTGCCAGCAGCCAAGATCCCGGACAGGGGGCTTTCGACGAGCAGTACTTC.